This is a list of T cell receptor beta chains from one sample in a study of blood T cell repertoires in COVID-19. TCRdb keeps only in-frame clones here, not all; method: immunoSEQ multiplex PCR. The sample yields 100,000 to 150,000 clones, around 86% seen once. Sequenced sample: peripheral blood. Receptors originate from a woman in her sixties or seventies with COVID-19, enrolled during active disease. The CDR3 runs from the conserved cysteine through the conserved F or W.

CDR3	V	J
CAWSPGREGNEQYF	TRBV30	TRBJ2-7
CASSSPLQGYEQYF	TRBV5-4	TRBJ2-7
CASSFWISQVNTEAFF	TRBV12-1	TRBJ1-1
CASSQDLIGGSNYYNEQFF	TRBV4-2	TRBJ2-1
CASSETGGRGETQYF	TRBV6-1	TRBJ2-5
CATRLQGSGNIQYF	TRBV6-5	TRBJ2-4
CASSKGQQRYGYTF	TRBV11-1	TRBJ1-2
CASSLQAMNTEAFF	TRBV19	TRBJ1-1
CASSLHLAGTTSYEQYF	TRBV21-1	TRBJ2-7
CASSTPGDRKEGSPLHF	TRBV19	TRBJ1-6